This is a list of T cell receptor beta chains from one sample in a study of CD8+CD57+ T cells in acquired aplastic anemia. Each CDR3 protein is one row after TCRdb ran MiXCR on the reads. Of some 150,000 distinct CDR3 sequences in the sample, around 48% are singletons; the top ten hold approximately 1%. Sequenced: sorted CD4+, CD8+, or CD8+CD57+ T cells (not recorded which) from PBMCs. Receptor source: a human donor with aplastic anemia. CDR3s include the opening cysteine and the closing phenylalanine or tryptophan. The D gene is left open where the match is weak. The size of a clone is reported for some rows only, either as once, few or many, or as a class for expanded clones.

clone_size | d_call | j_call | v_call | cdr3_nt | cdr3_aa
many | NA | TRBJ1-5 | TRBV7-2 | TGTGCCAGCAGCTTAGGCAGGGCGAATCAGCCCCAGCATTTT | CASSLGRANQPQHF
many | TRBD1 | TRBJ1-1 | TRBV4-3 | TGCGCCAGCAGCCAAGGGGAGGGGGCTTTCACTGAAGCTTTCTTT | CASSQGEGAFTEAFF
few | TRBD2 | TRBJ2-7 | TRBV12-3/TRBV12-4 | TGTGCCAGCAATACAGGGACTAGCGGGGTCTACGAGCAGTACTTC | CASNTGTSGVYEQYF
NA | TRBD1 | TRBJ2-1 | TRBV5-6 | TGTGCCAGCAGCTTGAGGACAGGGCCCAATGAGCAGTTCTTC | CASSLRTGPNEQFF
NA | NA | TRBJ2-1 | TRBV14 | TGTGCCAGCAGCCAAGATGGGACCCCGACACGCACGCAGTTCTTC | CASSQDGTPTRTQFF
NA | NA | TRBJ2-5 | TRBV18 | TGTGCCAGCTCACCTCGTGGGGACCAAGAGACCCAGTACTTC | CASSPRGDQETQYF
many | TRBD1 | TRBJ2-7 | TRBV12-3/TRBV12-4 | TGTGCCAGCAGCCCCCGGGACAGGGCCGCCGAGCAGTACTTC | CASSPRDRAAEQYF
NA | TRBD2 | TRBJ2-7 | TRBV11-2 | TGTGCCAGCAGCTCCGTAGCGGGAGGACATGAGCAGTACTTC | CASSSVAGGHEQYF
many | NA | TRBJ2-3 | TRBV7-6 | TGTGCCAGCAGCCGCCGAAGGGCGGGTCCAAATACGCAGTATTTT | CASSRRRAGPNTQYF
NA | NA | TRBJ1-2 | TRBV10-3 | TGTGCCATCGCTCCCCTGGGTGGTAAGCGGGGGGGCAATGGCTACACCTTC | CAIAPLGGKRGGNGYTF
NA | NA | TRBJ2-2 | TRBV10-1 | TGCGCCAGCAGTGGAGGGACACCCGAGGGCGGGGAGCTGTTTTTT | CASSGGTPEGGELFF
NA | TRBD1 | TRBJ1-5 | TRBV7-1 | TGTGCCAGCAGCTCAGCCGGGACAGGTTCGTATAGCAATCAGCCCCAGCATTTT | CASSSAGTGSYSNQPQHF
NA | NA | TRBJ1-1 | TRBV24-1 | TGTGCCACCAGTGATCCGTATACAGGGAACACTGAAGCTTTCTTT | CATSDPYTGNTEAFF
many | NA | TRBJ2-1 | TRBV24-1 | TGTGCCACCAGTGACGTGAGGGGGACCAATGAGCAGTTCTTC | CATSDVRGTNEQFF
many | TRBD2 | TRBJ2-3 | TRBV6-1 | TGTGCCAGCAAGCGGTCGGGGGGAGGCACAGATACGCAGTATTTT | CASKRSGGGTDTQYF
NA | TRBD2 | TRBJ2-5 | TRBV10-3 | TGTACCAGCAGTGAGTCGGAGTTAGCGGGTCAAGAGACCCAGTACTTC | CTSSESELAGQETQYF
many | NA | TRBJ1-4 | TRBV7-2 | TGTGCCAGCAGCCCTAGACAGGCGCCCGCCGCTAATGAAAAACTGTTTTTT | CASSPRQAPAANEKLFF
many | NA | TRBJ2-7 | TRBV7-6 | TGTGCCAGCCGAGTCCCTGACTACGAGCAGTACTTC | CASRVPDYEQYF
few | NA | TRBJ2-6 | TRBV7-9 | TGTGCCAGCAGCTTCAGCAACTCTGGGGCCAACGTCCTGACTTTC | CASSFSNSGANVLTF
NA | NA | TRBJ2-5 | TRBV29-1 | TGCAGCGTTGATATTGGACTTGGGCTCTCCCAAGAGACCCAGTACTTC | CSVDIGLGLSQETQYF
NA | NA | TRBJ2-5 | TRBV5-4 | TGTGCCAGCAGAAAAGGAAACGGGCTACAAGAGACCCAGTACTTC | CASRKGNGLQETQYF
NA | NA | TRBJ1-1 | TRBV19 | TGTGCCAGTAGATCTCAGGGAGCGAACACTGAAGCTTTCTTT | CASRSQGANTEAFF
NA | NA | TRBJ2-7 | TRBV7-9 | TGTGCCAGCGGCCGGACAGAGAACTACGAGCGGTACTTC | CASGRTENYERYF
NA | TRBD1 | TRBJ2-3 | TRBV4-3 | TGCGCCAGCAGCCTTTTCCGGGACAGGGGCGCGGATACGCAGTATTTT | CASSLFRDRGADTQYF
NA | NA | TRBJ2-7 | TRBV10-3 | TGTGCCATCAGTGCCGCCTACTCCTACGAGCAGTACTTC | CAISAAYSYEQYF
few | TRBD1 | TRBJ2-6 | TRBV6-2/TRBV6-3 | TGTGCCAGCTCGGACAGGGGGGTCTCTGGGGCCAACGTCCTGACTTTC | CASSDRGVSGANVLTF
NA | NA | TRBJ1-2 | TRBV20-1 | TGCAGTGCTTACGAGGGCATTGGCTACACCTTC | CSAYEGIGYTF
NA | NA | TRBJ2-5 | TRBV2 | TGTGCCAGCAGTGAGGAGGGCAGGGGGGAGACCCAGTACTTC | CASSEEGRGETQYF
once | NA | TRBJ2-3 | TRBV5-1 | TGCGCCAGCAGCCAGGGATACCCGACGAGGGAGCAGTATTTT | CASSQGYPTREQYF
few | NA | TRBJ2-2 | TRBV10-3 | TGTGCCATTCAGGGAGCGAACACCGGGGAGCTGTTTTTT | CAIQGANTGELFF
many | TRBD1 | TRBJ1-4 | TRBV7-2 | TGTGCCAGCAGCTTTGTAGGGGGCGCAGGTGAAAAACTGTTTTTT | CASSFVGGAGEKLFF
few | NA | TRBJ1-2 | TRBV10-2 | TGCGCCAGCAGTGAGTCGATGCAGTATGGCTACACCTTC | CASSESMQYGYTF
few | NA | TRBJ2-7 | TRBV10-1 | TGCGCCAGCAGTGACGACCTCTCCTACGAGCAGTACTTC | CASSDDLSYEQYF
NA | NA | TRBJ2-7 | TRBV5-1 | TGCGCCAGCAGCTTGACCGGGACGGGCGACGAGCAGTACTTC | CASSLTGTGDEQYF
many | TRBD1 | TRBJ1-2 | TRBV6-1 | TGTGCCAGCAATGGCAGGGGGCTATCTAACTATGGCTACACCTTC | CASNGRGLSNYGYTF
NA | NA | TRBJ1-1 | TRBV7-9 | TGTGCCAGCAGTTTGAAGAACATGAACACTGAAGCTTCCTTT | CASSLKNMNTEASF
many | NA | TRBJ1-5 | TRBV20-1 | TGCAGTGCTGTGACAGGATATAGCAATCAGCCCCAGCATTTT | CSAVTGYSNQPQHF
NA | TRBD1 | TRBJ1-4 | TRBV4-2 | TGTGCCAGCCGACGGATGGGACAGGGGTGGTGTCGAGAAAAACTGTTTTTT | CASRRMGQGWCREKLFF
many | NA | TRBJ2-5 | TRBV20-1 | TGCAGTGCTAGCGGCGGGGCTACTCAAGAGACCCAGTACTTC | CSASGGATQETQYF
NA | NA | TRBJ2-5 | TRBV9 | TGTGCCAGCAGCCCCCAGACAGGTACACAAGAGACCCAGTACTTC | CASSPQTGTQETQYF
NA | TRBD1 | TRBJ1-4 | TRBV24-1 | TGTGCCACCAGGTGCAGGGGGAACGGATCTGAAAAACTGTTTTTT | CATRCRGNGSEKLFF
many | NA | TRBJ2-3 | TRBV11-3 | TGTGCCAGCAGCCGGTCAGGGAGACGTGGCACAGATACGCAGTATTTT | CASSRSGRRGTDTQYF
NA | NA | TRBJ2-7 | TRBV10-3 | TGTGCCATCAGTGTGGGCGGATTGAACTACGAGCAGTACTTC | CAISVGGLNYEQYF
many | NA | TRBJ2-6 | TRBV5-1 | TGCGCCAGCAGCTTGAGCCCCAATTCGGCCAACGTCCTGACTTTC | CASSLSPNSANVLTF
NA | TRBD2 | TRBJ2-1 | TRBV29-1 | TGCAGCGTTGGGCTAGCGGGGGGGTACGTTGAGCAGTTCTTC | CSVGLAGGYVEQFF
NA | NA | TRBJ1-2 | TRBV7-2 | TGTGCCAGCAGCTCTCCACTCGCTAACTATGGCTACACCTTC | CASSSPLANYGYTF
NA | NA | TRBJ2-3 | TRBV24-1 | TGTGCCACCAGTGATTTTGCAGATACGCAGTATTTT | CATSDFADTQYF
many | NA | TRBJ1-5 | TRBV19 | TGTGCCAGTAGTATAGGGGGGCGCAGAGGGAACCAGCCCCAGCATTTT | CASSIGGRRGNQPQHF
many | NA | TRBJ1-1 | TRBV7-9 | TGTGCCAGCAGCGTCCCCGGGAGTCTGAACACTGAAGCTTTCTTT | CASSVPGSLNTEAFF
NA | NA | TRBJ1-1 | TRBV10-3 | TGTGCCATCAGTGAAGATCCTAACACTGAAGCTTTCTTT | CAISEDPNTEAFF
many | TRBD1 | TRBJ2-1 | TRBV5-4 | TGTGCCAGCAGCTTGGATGGGACAGGGCCGTACAATGAGCAGTTCTTC | CASSLDGTGPYNEQFF
NA | NA | TRBJ2-6 | TRBV12-3/TRBV12-4 | TGTGCCAGCAGTTCTCCCTGGGGAGGGACAATCTCTGGGGCCAACGTCCTGACTTTC | CASSSPWGGTISGANVLTF
many | NA | TRBJ1-1 | TRBV15 | TGTGCCACCAGTTGGGGGCTTCGGGGGTCGGGTGAAGCTTTCTTT | CATSWGLRGSGEAFF
many | NA | TRBJ1-2 | TRBV7-6 | TGTGCCAGCAGCTTAGTTACGGGGGGTGAGGGTGGCTACACCTTC | CASSLVTGGEGGYTF
many | NA | TRBJ2-5 | TRBV7-2 | TGTGCCAGCAGCTTAGATGGGCAGGGTGGGACCCGGTACTTC | CASSLDGQGGTRYF
NA | TRBD2 | TRBJ2-5 | TRBV9 | TGTGCCAGCAGCGGAAGCGGGACCCTCCGGCAAGAGACCCAGTACTTC | CASSGSGTLRQETQYF
many | NA | TRBJ2-5 | TRBV10-3 | TGTGCCATCAGTGAGTCTACAGGGAGTTGGGAGACCCAGTACTTC | CAISESTGSWETQYF
NA | NA | TRBJ1-6 | TRBV7-6 | TGCGCCAGCAGCCCAACGACAGTATCCCCTAATTCACCCCTCCACTTT | CASSPTTVSPNSPLHF
NA | NA | TRBJ2-5 | TRBV5-1 | TGCGCCAGCAGTCTATCTCGGGCCCAAGAGACCCAGTACTTC | CASSLSRAQETQYF
many | TRBD2 | TRBJ2-5 | TRBV5-1 | TGCGCCAGTCAACTCGACGGGGGGGGAGGGACCCAGTACTTC | CASQLDGGGGTQYF